A single TCR beta chain is shown here with its context. With 7 bases clipped from V and 1 base from J, the junction kept 12 bases outside the gene matches. The CDR3 consists of 17 residues. From germline, CDR1 is MNHEY and CDR2 SMNVEV (reference sequence). The data are from a study of blood T cell repertoires in COVID-19. Study-wide background: The analysed material was cDNA or gDNA that came from T cells, B-cell-depleted T cells, or PBMCs.

As handled by the study authors: By means of reference gene primer amplification, nucleated cell counts were estimated. The protocol was immunoSEQ multiplex PCR, while the TCRdb copy is restricted to in-frame clones and leaves out a portion. V and J calls and clone size follow that table, whereas D and trimming were derived from the DNA. The data show 250,000 to 300,000 clones, around 90% seen once. Sequenced: peripheral blood. The TCR originated in a woman aged 50 to 60 who had recovered from COVID-19. The genes are TRBV27 and TRBJ1-5, with 8 positions matching TRBD1. DNA for the CDR3: TGTGCCAGCATCCCATCTTGGACAGGGATGAGCAATCAGCCCCAGCATTTT. This gives the protein CASIPSWTGMSNQPQHF.